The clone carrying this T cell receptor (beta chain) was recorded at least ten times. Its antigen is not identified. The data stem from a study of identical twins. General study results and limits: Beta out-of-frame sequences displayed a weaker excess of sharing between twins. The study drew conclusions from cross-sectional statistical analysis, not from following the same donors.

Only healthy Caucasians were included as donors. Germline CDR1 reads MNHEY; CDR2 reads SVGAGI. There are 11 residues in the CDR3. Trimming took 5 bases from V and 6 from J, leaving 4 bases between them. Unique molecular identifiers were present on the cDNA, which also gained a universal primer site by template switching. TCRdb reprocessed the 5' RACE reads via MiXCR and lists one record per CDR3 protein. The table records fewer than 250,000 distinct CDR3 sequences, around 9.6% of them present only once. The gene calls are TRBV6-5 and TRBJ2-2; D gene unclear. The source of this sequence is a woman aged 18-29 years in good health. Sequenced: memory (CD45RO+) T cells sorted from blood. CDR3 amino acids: CASSRSGELFF. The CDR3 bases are TGTGCCAGCAGTAGGTCCGGGGAGCTGTTTTTT.